Shown below are 8 T cell receptor beta chains from a single sample sequenced in a study of shared clonotypes between healthy human individuals. Repertoires were generated with immunoSEQ multiplex PCR, while TCRdb's copy carries only in-frame clones and drops some. The profile shows about 1.9 million clones, just under 95% of them singletons. The naive CD8 subset, CD45RO-negative cells positively selected for CCR7, excluded terminally differentiated effector memory CD45RA+ cells. The sequenced sample was naive CD8+ T cells from PBMCs. The receptors come from a man between 18 and 35 years old in good health. Some clones in this sample may be carry-over from other donors' samples.

J is TRBJ2-7 and V is TRBV30; D might be TRBD1 (5 bases). Germline V gene sequence: CDR1 GTSNPN, CDR2 SVGIG (reference sequence). The CDR3 totals 13 residues. V lost 2 bases, J lost 3 bases, and 11 bases lay in between. CDR3 sequence: CAWSTFDSYEQYF. CDR3 bases: TGTGCCTGGAGTACCTTTGACAGCTACGAGCAGTACTTC.

This clone was seen more than once but under ten times. The chain combines TRBV6-1 with TRBJ1-2, with D hard to call. Germline V gene data show CDR1 as MNHNS and CDR2 as SASEGT. With 6 bases removed from V and 8 bases from J, the gap between germline ends came to 10 bases. The CDR3 contains 11 residues. The chain's CDR3 is CASRGPEGYTF. In nucleotides, the CDR3 is TGTGCCAGCAGGGGCCCAGAGGGCTACACCTTC.

On this clone itself: This specimen includes other DNA sequences encoding the same CDR3. This chain links TRBV28 with TRBJ1-1; D unresolved. CDR3 length: 13 residues. V was trimmed by 2 bases and J by 1 base, leaving 5 bases between them. Germline assignment: CDR1 MDHEN and CDR2 SYDVKM. The CDR3 nucleotides are TGTGCCAGCAGTTTACGTGGGAACACTGAAGCTTTCTTT. Protein product: CASSLRGNTEAFF.

This chain links TRBV19 with TRBJ1-5, with 8 bases fitting TRBD1. CDR3 length: 17 amino acids. V was pared by 8 bases and J by 2 bases, with 14 bases of the junction left unmatched. Germline V lookup: CDR1 LNHDA, CDR2 SQIVND (reference sequence). The CDR3 loop reads CASEGRGPEGGNQPQHF. For the CDR3, the DNA is TGTGCCAGTGAAGGCAGGGGGCCCGAGGGAGGCAATCAGCCCCAGCATTTT. Full variable domain (rest looked up from reference TRBV19 and TRBJ1-5): DGGITQSPKYLFRKEGQNVTLSCEQNLNHDAMYWYRQDPGQGLRLIYYSQIVNDFQKGDIAEGYSVSREKKESFPLTVTSAQKNPTAFYLCASEGRGPEGGNQPQHFGDGTRLSIL.

The chain employs TRBV19 and TRBJ2-2; unclear D gene. This CDR3 comprises 11 residues. Per the germline V gene, CDR1 is LNHDA and CDR2 is SQIVND (reference sequence). Trimming cost V 5 bases and J 6 bases, with 4 bases left between them. The CDR3 protein is CASSGSGELFF. CDR3 coding DNA: TGTGCCAGTAGTGGGTCCGGGGAGCTGTTTTTT.

The chain combines TRBV2 with TRBJ2-2; perhaps TRBD2 as D (7 bases). Deletions cut 2 bases from V and 5 bases from J, with 15 bases between. The CDR3 sequence is 16 residues long. Looked up from germline, CDR1 is SNHLY and CDR2 is FYNNEI. This CDR3 is CASSERGHGGTGELFF. CDR3 nucleotides: TGTGCCAGCAGTGAAAGGGGACACGGGGGGACCGGGGAGCTGTTTTTT.

A single count supports this clone. The chain links TRBV7-9 to TRBJ2-7, with D possibly TRBD2 on 5 matching bases. Germline V gene data show CDR1 as SEHNR and CDR2 as FQNEAQ (reference sequence). V was trimmed by 10 bases and J by 5 bases, leaving 15 bases between them. The CDR3 is 12 residues long. Here the CDR3 reads CATQTGSHEQYF. The CDR3 bases are TGTGCCACCCAGACGGGGTCTCACGAGCAGTACTTC.

Only one count was recorded for this clone. V and J are TRBV27 and TRBJ1-1; no reliable D call. The CDR3 has 15 residues. CDR1 MNHEY and CDR2 SMNVEV come from the germline V gene (reference sequence). Between the trimmed V and J ends, which lost 2 bases and 3 bases, there was a span of 13 bases. This CDR3 reads CASSLGWSGDTEAFF. The CDR3 DNA follows: TGTGCCAGCAGTTTAGGGTGGTCGGGAGACACTGAAGCTTTCTTT.